This T cell receptor (beta chain) comes out of a study of tumour-infiltrating T cells in Burkitt lymphoma. Study-level information: Overall and progression-free survival were predicted by productive clonality.

Profiled with immunoSEQ multiplex PCR; TCRdb holds only in-frame clones, not every one. There are 2,500 to 3,000 clones in the sample; around 76% occur only once, and about an eighth lies in the top ten. Unmatched junction bases numbered 2, after V lost 6 bases and J lost 2 bases. Germline V gene data show CDR1 as SNHLY and CDR2 as FYNNEI. The CDR3 is made up of 13 amino acids. The origin of this receptor is a human donor with diffuse large B-cell lymphoma. The sequencing sample was made of tumor tissue. The chain links TRBV2 to TRBJ2-7; 9 bases fit TRBD1. The CDR3 here is CASSGQGPYEQYF. The CDR3 DNA sequence: TGTGCCAGCAGCGGACAGGGGCCCTACGAGCAGTACTTC.